This TCR beta chain was profiled in a study of T cell repertoires in cytomegalovirus infection. For the study at large: Public TCR beta signatures marked donors with CMV infection and the matching HLA.

V was trimmed by 3 bases and J by 2 bases, leaving 5 bases between them. CDR3 length equals 13 residues. Germline V gene data show CDR1 as MNHEY and CDR2 as SMNVEV (reference sequence). Study-wide points: CMV carriers with the relevant HLA were identified by cumulative public TCR beta family frequency. CMV-specific HLA-C-restricted TCR beta clonotypes dominated the ex vivo response.

One entry per CDR3 protein, called by TCRdb with MiXCR from the reads. Of 680,000 or so distinct CDR3 sequences in the sample, less than 40% were seen once. This clonotype was seen repeatedly, ten times or more. What it recognizes is unknown. The sample was PBMCs. The chain recombines TRBV27 with TRBJ1-5; D uncertain. The source is a human donor in good health (CMV status not recorded). Some clones in this sample may be carry-over from other donors' samples. In DNA form, the CDR3 reads TGTGCCAGCAGTTTTAATGGCAATCAGCCCCAGCATTTT. Residues: CASSFNGNQPQHF.